This T cell receptor (beta chain) is drawn from a study of T cell responses to AZD1222 COVID-19 vaccine. This CDR3 has 12 amino acids. Germline loops: CDR1 SEHNR, CDR2 FQNEAQ (reference sequence). Trimming shortened V by 5 bases and J by 6 bases, and 11 bases separated the two germline ends. With regard to this clone: Its antigen remains unknown.

TCRdb's table, derived via immunoSEQ multiplex PCR, lists solely in-frame clones and lacks some. The data show around 160,000 clones, just over 90% seen once. Study findings and constraints: At baseline, just five to seven AZD1222 recipients tested seropositive. An increase in Spike-specific TCR breadth and depth was observed after two AZD1222 doses. The donor cohort was predominantly white British with a female majority, and clonal diversity may have been underestimated. Without day 14 samples, only post-peak T cell repertoires were studied.

The sequence came from an adult who received the AZD1222 COVID-19 vaccine. The input for sequencing was peripheral blood, taken 28 days after the second AZD1222 dose. The chain carries TRBV7-9 and TRBJ2-7; tentative D call: TRBD1 (6 bases). The CDR3 is CASSPQGGEQYF. Here the CDR3 DNA reads TGTGCCAGCAGCCCCCAAGGGGGCGAGCAGTACTTC.